This T cell receptor beta chain came from a study of vaccination effects on CD4 cells after COVID-19. Comments on this clone: Its antigen is not known.

Sequencing was preceded by expansion of antigen-specific CD4+ T cells with viral peptide pools in the ViraFEST assay. Following culture for nine to ten days, CD4+ T cells were isolated. Documented for the person is a PCR-confirmed SARS-CoV-2 infection occurring between March and December 2020. Days 3 and 7 were when half the medium was replaced with IL-2 medium. The CDR3 loop spans 11 amino acids. Germline CDR1 reads DFQATT; CDR2 reads SNEGSKA (reference sequence). The data were produced by immunoSEQ multiplex PCR, yet TCRdb's version contains in-frame clones alone and is incomplete. The repertoire holds tens of thousands of clones, with approximately 72% as singletons.

This material consisted of CD4+ T cells from PBMCs cultured with a peptide pool, taken before COVID-19 vaccination. The genes are TRBV20-1 and TRBJ1-1; unclear D gene. This sequence originates from a human donor who had a prior SARS-CoV-2 infection. CDR3 nucleotide sequence: TGCAGGGGATCCCGGAACACTGAAGCTTTCTTT. Encoded protein: CRGSRNTEAFF.